This TCR beta chain originates from a study of T cells in Graves' hyperthyroidism and ophthalmopathy. Study conclusions and caveats: Among thyroid clonotypes expanded above 0.001, most also appeared in blood. Classification by a 13 V-J model distinguished ophthalmopathy from stable hyperthyroidism.

This clonotype occurred many times. Its target is unknown. Stable Graves' hyperthyroidism meant no ophthalmopathy progression within 18 months. Newly diagnosed patients aged 18 to 65 had hyperthyroidism of under 2 months' duration. What was amplified from RNA transcripts were TCR beta CDR3 regions. The TCR CDR3 was amplified in a first-round RT-PCR using the HTBI primer set. TCRdb reanalysed the multiplex PCR reads using MiXCR and keeps one entry per CDR3 protein. This sample has approximately 400,000 distinct CDR3 sequences, with 15% to 18% found just once. V was cut by 7 bases and J by 9 bases, with 21 bases left in between. Germline values: CDR1 ENHRY, CDR2 SYGVKD. The CDR3 is 14 residues long.

Source material: blood. The chain links TRBV10-3 to TRBJ1-1; D possibly corresponds to TRBD1 (6 bases). This clonotype was obtained from a woman between 18 and 29 years old with Graves' hyperthyroidism. The CDR3 DNA reads TGTGCCATCACCCTCGGGGGGCAGGATGGTAAAGCTTTCTTT. Its protein is CAITLGGQDGKAFF.